This T cell receptor (beta chain) was captured by sequencing in a study of T cells in Graves' hyperthyroidism and ophthalmopathy. With regard to this clonotype: The antigen is undetermined.

Study-level findings and limits: A 13 V-J signature model discriminated ophthalmopathy versus stable hyperthyroidism. In blood, most of the thyroid clonotypes expanded above 0.001 were also present.

Uncontrolled infection, other autoimmune disease, pregnancy and lactation each barred patients from inclusion. Extraction of PBMCs used roughly 9.3 ml of fresh peripheral blood. Authors of the study amplified TCR beta CDR3 regions from RNA transcripts. With the HTBI primer set, the TCR CDR3 went through a first round of RT-PCR. TCRdb reanalysed the multiplex PCR reads using MiXCR and keeps one entry per CDR3 protein. The profile covers approximately 400,000 distinct CDR3 sequences, with around 14% appearing a single time and 14% taken by the ten largest. Looked up from germline, CDR1 is MNHNS and CDR2 is SASEGT. The CDR3 extends over 13 amino acids. V was clipped by 4 bases and J by 6 bases, with 12 bases between them.

The sequencing input was blood. The sequence derives from a woman under 30 with Graves' hyperthyroidism. The J gene is TRBJ1-2, the V gene TRBV6-1; no definite D call. The CDR3 DNA reads as TGTGCCAGCAGTGGGATCCGGAGGAATGGCTACACCTTC. It specifies CASSGIRRNGYTF.